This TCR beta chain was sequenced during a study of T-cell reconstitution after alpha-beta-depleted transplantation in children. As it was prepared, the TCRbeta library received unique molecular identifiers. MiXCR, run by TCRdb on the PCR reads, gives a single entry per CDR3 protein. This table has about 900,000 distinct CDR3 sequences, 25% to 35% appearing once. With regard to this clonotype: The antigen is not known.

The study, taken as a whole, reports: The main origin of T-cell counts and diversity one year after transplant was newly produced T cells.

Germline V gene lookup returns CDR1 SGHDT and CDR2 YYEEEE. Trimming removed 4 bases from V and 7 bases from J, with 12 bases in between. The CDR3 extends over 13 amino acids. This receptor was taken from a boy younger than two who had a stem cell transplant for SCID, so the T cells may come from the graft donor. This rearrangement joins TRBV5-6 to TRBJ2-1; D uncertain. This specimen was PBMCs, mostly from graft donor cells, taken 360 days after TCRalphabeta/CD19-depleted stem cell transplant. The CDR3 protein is CASSPQNLNEQFF. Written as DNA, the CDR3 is TGTGCCAGCAGCCCTCAAAACCTGAATGAGCAGTTCTTC.